Below are 28 T cell receptor beta chains sequenced from a single sample in a study of CD8 T cells in ankylosing spondylitis. Regarding the study as a whole: Seemingly characteristic of ankylosing spondylitis blood was a TCR beta motif consisting of 7 or 8 highly homologous variants.

Antigens of these TCRs are unknown. TCRdb analysed the 5' RACE reads with MiXCR anew, one entry per CDR3 protein. The table includes roughly 300,000 distinct CDR3 sequences, roughly 8% detected once. The sample was blood, either unsorted or a sorted T cell fraction (not recorded which). Every receptor here comes from a male donor with ankylosing spondylitis.

This clonotype was detected ten times or more. The chain joins TRBV4-3 to TRBJ2-7; no reliable D call. V was clipped by 0 bases and J by 7 bases, with 10 bases between them. The CDR3 runs 13 residues. Germline-derived CDR1 and CDR2 are LGHNA and YSLEER. CDR3 nucleotides: TGCGCCAGCAGCCAAGATCCTTGGCGGGAGCAGTACTTC. Its translation is CASSQDPWREQYF.

V usage is TRBV12-3 or TRBV12-4 and J usage is TRBJ2-3; D unclear. The germline V and J ends were trimmed by 6 bases and 6 bases, with 10 bases remaining between them. The CDR3 runs to 12 residues. The CDR3 is CASSPGRDTQYF. CDR3 DNA: TGTGCCAGCAGCCCCGGAAGGGATACGCAGTATTTT.

This clonotype was seen a handful of times. V usage is TRBV4-1 and J usage is TRBJ1-1, with a possible D match to TRBD1 (6 bases). CDR3 length: 17 residues. V dropped 0 bases and J dropped 2 bases, with 16 bases sitting between them. Germline V gives CDR1 MGHRA, CDR2 YSYEKL. CDR3 nucleotide sequence: TGCGCCAGCAGCCAAGATGTTGGGGGCAGGATTAACACTGAAGCTTTCTTT. Its protein is CASSQDVGGRINTEAFF.

This clonotype was seen at least ten times. This sequence joins TRBV7-9 and TRBJ1-1; possibly TRBD1 for D (6 bases). Trimming removed 5 bases from V and 6 bases from J, with 16 bases in between. The CDR3 totals 14 residues. Germline CDR1 reads SEHNR; CDR2 reads FQNEAQ (reference sequence). The CDR3 sequence is CASSHRDNFAEAFF. In nucleotides, the CDR3 is TGTGCCAGCAGCCACCGGGACAACTTTGCTGAAGCTTTCTTT.

This clonotype has just a few counts. The J gene is TRBJ1-1, the V gene TRBV20-1; no reliable D call. The V gene's germline CDR1 is DFQATT and CDR2 SNEGSKA (reference sequence). Deletions cut 3 bases from V and 3 bases from J, with 8 bases between. The CDR3 is 12 amino acids. CDR3 in DNA: TGCAGTGCTAGTACGGGAGACACTGAAGCTTTCTTT. Translation: CSASTGDTEAFF.

V gene TRBV5-4 combines with J gene TRBJ1-1; tentative D call: TRBD1 (5 bases). Germline CDR1 and CDR2: SGHNT and YYREEE (reference sequence). The CDR3 spans 17 residues. V lost 0 bases to trimming and J lost 3 bases, with 18 bases between them. The CDR3: CASSLVSLRQGDTEAFF. CDR3 in DNA: TGTGCCAGCAGCTTGGTATCTTTGCGGCAGGGAGACACTGAAGCTTTCTTT. Full variable domain (missing parts from reference TRBV5-4 and TRBJ1-1): ETGVTQSPTHLIKTRGQQVTLRCSSQSGHNTVSWYQQALGQGPQFIFQYYREEENGRGNFPPRFSGLQFPNYSSELNVNALELDDSALYLCASSLVSLRQGDTEAFFGQGTRLTVV.

This clonotype was counted at least ten times. The J gene is TRBJ2-3, the V gene TRBV4-2, with no clear D. V was shortened by 3 bases and J by 6 bases, with 10 bases between the two germline ends. Germline CDR1 and CDR2: LGHNA and YNFKEQ. This CDR3 has 13 amino acids. DNA of the CDR3: TGTGCCAGCAGCCATCCTCCTAGGGATACGCAGTATTTT. Protein sequence: CASSHPPRDTQYF.

V and J are TRBV10-3 and TRBJ2-1; 10 bases are a match to TRBD2. This CDR3 has 17 amino acids. V lost 0 bases, J lost 8 bases, and 10 bases stayed unmatched. Looked up from germline, CDR1 is ENHRY and CDR2 is SYGVKD. The DNA for the CDR3 is TGTGCCATCAGTGAGTCTTCGCTAGCGGGAGTTTTAGATGAGCAGTTCTTC. Amino acids: CAISESSLAGVLDEQFF.

J is TRBJ2-5 and V is TRBV4-3, with D perhaps TRBD1 or TRBD2 (5 bases each). The germline gives CDR1 LGHNA, CDR2 YSLEER. V shed 1 base and J shed 4 bases, with 10 bases lying between them. This CDR3 comprises 14 residues. The CDR3 is CASSQVRGAETQYF. The CDR3 nucleotides are TGCGCCAGCAGCCAAGTCAGAGGGGCAGAGACCCAGTACTTC.

This clonotype was observed many times. The genes are TRBV13 and TRBJ2-6, with 8 bases fitting TRBD1. Germline CDR1 and CDR2: PRHDT and FYEKMQ (reference sequence). This CDR3 is 18 amino acids long. V shed 0 bases and J 0 bases; nucleotides not matched to a gene: 4. This chain's CDR3 is CASSLGTGDPSGANVLTF. The CDR3, as DNA: TGTGCCAGCAGCTTAGGGACAGGGGATCCCTCTGGGGCCAACGTCCTGACTTTC.

The J gene is TRBJ2-7, the V gene TRBV6-5, with TRBD1 as a possible D gene (5 bases). V was cut by 2 bases and J by 5 bases, with 19 bases left in between. This CDR3 is built from 16 residues. Germline CDR1 is MNHEY and CDR2 is SVGAGI. The CDR3 DNA sequence: TGTGCCAGCAGTTACGCAACAGGATCGATAACGAACGAGCAGTACTTC. Amino acid sequence: CASSYATGSITNEQYF.

V usage is TRBV18 and J usage is TRBJ2-1, with 9 bases identical to TRBD2. This CDR3 comprises 14 residues. J was trimmed by 8 bases and V by 2 bases; bases with no gene match: 4. In germline, CDR1 is KGHSH, CDR2 LQKENI. The CDR3, as DNA: TGTGCCAGCTCACCAATTAGCGGGAGTGATGAGCAGTTCTTC. This translates into CASSPISGSDEQFF.

This clonotype was counted a few times. The gene calls are TRBV12-3 or TRBV12-4 and TRBJ1-2; the D is unclear. The CDR3 consists of 16 residues. V was shortened by 4 bases and J by 0 bases, with 15 bases between the two germline ends. The CDR3 is CASSSSGEDSNYGYTF. The CDR3 DNA reads as TGTGCCAGCAGTTCCTCGGGAGAGGATTCTAACTATGGCTACACCTTC.

This clonotype turned up a few times. The chain links TRBV12-3 or TRBV12-4 to TRBJ2-3, with D perhaps assigned TRBD1 or TRBD2 (5 bases each). The CDR3 sequence is 15 residues long. V was clipped by 8 bases and J by 2 bases, with 17 bases between them. The CDR3 DNA is TGTGCCAGCCGCAGGGCCGGGATCGACACAGATACGCAGTATTTT. It yields the protein CASRRAGIDTDTQYF.

This clonotype was detected ten times or more. The chain joins TRBV20-1 to TRBJ2-4, with TRBD2 matching 10 bases. Trimming at V came to 6 bases and at J to 5 bases, leaving 7 bases not matched to a gene. The germline gives CDR1 DFQATT, CDR2 SNEGSKA (reference sequence). This CDR3 is 14 amino acids long. The DNA of the CDR3 is TGCAGTGCCCCCAGCGGGAGGGCGGAAAACATTCAGTACTTC. Its translation: CSAPSGRAENIQYF.

This clonotype was detected many times. The chain is built from TRBV4-3 and TRBJ2-1; maybe TRBD2 (7 bases). This CDR3 has 17 amino acids. Looked up from germline, CDR1 is LGHNA and CDR2 is YSLEER. Trimming took 4 bases from V and 0 from J, leaving 16 bases between them. In DNA, the CDR3 is TGCGCCAGCAGCCCAATCAGGGGCGGGAGCTCCTACAATGAGCAGTTCTTC. Translated: CASSPIRGGSSYNEQFF.

The chain is built from TRBV3-1 and TRBJ2-3, with D possibly matching TRBD2 (7 bases). The ends were cut back, 1 base at V and 4 bases at J, with 18 bases in the middle. Germline V gives CDR1 LGHDT, CDR2 YNNKEL (reference sequence). The CDR3 runs to 17 residues. The CDR3 DNA is TGTGCCAGCAGCCAAGGGGACCCCTCGGGGGGCCCAGATACGCAGTATTTT. Protein: CASSQGDPSGGPDTQYF.

The genes are TRBV4-1 and TRBJ2-4; D might be TRBD1 (6 bases). V was trimmed by 0 bases and J by 0 bases, leaving 24 bases between them. Germline V gives CDR1 MGHRA, CDR2 YSYEKL. The CDR3 has 21 amino acids. The CDR3 nucleotides read TGCGCCAGCAGCCAAGACCAGTCACAGGGACCCAGCGAGAAAGCCAAAAACATTCAGTACTTC. It yields the protein CASSQDQSQGPSEKAKNIQYF.

V usage is TRBV12-3 or TRBV12-4 and J usage is TRBJ2-1; tentatively, D is TRBD2 (6 bases). The CDR3 covers 15 residues. V was clipped by 4 bases and J by 6 bases, with 16 bases between them. The CDR3 DNA reads TGTGCCAGCAGTTCGAAACTAGCACTGGGCAATGAGCAGTTCTTC. Translated, it gives CASSSKLALGNEQFF.

This clonotype has ten or more counts. This chain connects TRBV29-1 to TRBJ2-7; a possible D gene is TRBD2 (6 bases). Trimming cost V 4 bases and J 3 bases, with 22 bases left between them. The germline V gene encodes CDR1 SQVTM and CDR2 ANQGSEA. This CDR3 comprises 16 residues. The CDR3 sequence: CSVAPELAGLNYEQYF. The CDR3 DNA is TGCAGCGTTGCCCCAGAACTAGCAGGCTTGAACTACGAGCAGTACTTC.

The CDR3 here is CASSLLGFGYTF. The DNA for the CDR3 is TGTGCCAGTAGTCTCTTGGGGTTCGGCTACACCTTC. This rearrangement joins TRBV19 to TRBJ1-2; D is ambiguous. The germline CDR1 and CDR2 sequences are LNHDA and SQIVND (reference sequence). The CDR3 has 12 amino acids. V dropped 5 bases and J dropped 8 bases, with 12 bases sitting between them.

In this sample, this clonotype is medium-sized. The rearrangement joins TRBV5-1 to TRBJ1-1; D unresolved. Germline-derived CDR1 and CDR2 are SGHRS and YFSETQ. The CDR3 is 13 amino acids. V dropped 2 bases and J dropped 0 bases, with 5 bases sitting between them. The CDR3 here is CASSFEMNTEAFF. CDR3 in DNA: TGCGCCAGCAGCTTCGAAATGAACACTGAAGCTTTCTTT.

Ten or more counts support this clonotype. V and J are TRBV2 and TRBJ2-2, with D tentatively TRBD2 (7 bases). CDR3 length: 14 residues. With 2 bases removed from V and 7 bases from J, the gap between germline ends came to 11 bases. Per germline, CDR1 SNHLY and CDR2 FYNNEI. CDR3 DNA sequence: TGTGCCAGCAGTGAACTCGGGGGGCGCGGGGAGCTGTTTTTT. This translates into CASSELGGRGELFF.

This chain links TRBV4-2 with TRBJ2-7, with TRBD2 matching over 9 bases. The length of the CDR3 is 16 residues. Losses at the gene ends were 4 bases for V and 7 bases for J; bases not matched to a gene: 14. CDR1 and CDR2 from the germline V gene are LGHNA and YNFKEQ. The CDR3 region is CASSPLSGSGSYEQYF. The CDR3 nucleotides are TGTGCCAGCAGCCCCCTCTCGGGTAGCGGGAGTTATGAGCAGTACTTC.

The gene calls are TRBV5-1 and TRBJ2-5; 7 bases line up with TRBD1. CDR3 length equals 13 residues. The ends lost 7 bases at V and 5 bases at J; junction bases unmatched: 8. Germline V CDR1 and CDR2: SGHRS, YFSETQ. Written as DNA, the CDR3 is TGCGCCAGCTCAAAAGGGGGCGACGAGACCCAGTACTTC. Translation: CASSKGGDETQYF.

This clonotype appeared many times. The rearrangement joins TRBV29-1 to TRBJ2-1, with 10 bases aligning to TRBD1. In germline, CDR1 is SQVTM, CDR2 ANQGSEA. This CDR3 comprises 13 residues. Losses at the gene ends were 3 bases for V and 7 bases for J; bases not matched to a gene: 3. The CDR3 DNA follows: TGCAGCGTTGAGACAGGGGGCTGGAATGAGCAGTTCTTC. It translates to CSVETGGWNEQFF.

This clonotype occurred a few times. The gene calls are TRBV7-9 and TRBJ2-7; D gene ambiguous. The CDR3 extends over 15 amino acids. Trimming pared 5 bases from V and 3 bases from J, leaving 17 bases between. CDR1 is SEHNR and CDR2 is FQNEAQ in the germline V gene (reference sequence). The CDR3 sequence: CASSPASPVYYEQYF. The CDR3 coding sequence is TGTGCCAGCAGCCCTGCTTCACCGGTTTACTACGAGCAGTACTTC.

The chain carries TRBV6-6 and TRBJ2-7; 7 bases match TRBD2. The ends lost 9 bases at V and 6 bases at J; junction bases unmatched: 11. The germline CDR1 and CDR2 sequences are MNHNY and SVGAGI (reference sequence). The CDR3 sequence is 13 residues long. The CDR3 DNA reads as TGTGCCAGTGGGGGAGGGGCCCCCTCCGAGCAGTACTTC. It codes for CASGGGAPSEQYF.